The source of this T cell receptor (beta chain) is a study of blood T cell repertoires in COVID-19. Study-level background: The cDNA or gDNA used as material had been derived from T cells, B-cell-depleted T cells, or PBMCs.

Individuals aged roughly 18 to 95 years were recruited from about two dozen US areas. Cohorts were based on clinical histories the participants reported. Two negative PCRs, clearance, or symptom resolution had been documented for recovered Cohort 3 donors. Data came from immunoSEQ multiplex PCR; TCRdb stores just in-frame clones and leaves some out. The sample has some 250,000 clones, 75% to 90% seen once. The CDR3 consists of 16 residues. Trimming at V came to 8 bases and at J to 3 bases, leaving 11 bases not matched to a gene. Germline loops: CDR1 MNHEY, CDR2 SMNVEV (reference sequence). The source material was PBMCs or T cells enriched from blood (not recorded which). V gene TRBV27 combines with J gene TRBJ2-1; 9 positions match TRBD1. The clonotype was recovered from a woman aged 45-65 years who had recovered from COVID-19. The CDR3 reads CASQRPGQGIYNEQFF. For the CDR3, the DNA is TGTGCCAGCCAACGGCCGGGACAGGGAATCTACAATGAGCAGTTCTTC.